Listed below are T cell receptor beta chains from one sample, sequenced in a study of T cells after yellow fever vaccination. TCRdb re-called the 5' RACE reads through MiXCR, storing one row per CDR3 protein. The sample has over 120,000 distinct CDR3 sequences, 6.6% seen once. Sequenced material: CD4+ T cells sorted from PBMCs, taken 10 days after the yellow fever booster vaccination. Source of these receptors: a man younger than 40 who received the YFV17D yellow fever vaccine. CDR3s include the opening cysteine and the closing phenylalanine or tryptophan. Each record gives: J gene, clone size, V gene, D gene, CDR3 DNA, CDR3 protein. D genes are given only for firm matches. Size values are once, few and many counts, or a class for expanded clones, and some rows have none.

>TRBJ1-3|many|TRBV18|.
TGTGCCAGCTCACCTGCAATGGGAAACACCATATATTTT
CASSPAMGNTIYF
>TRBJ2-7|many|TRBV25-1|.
TGTGCCAGCAGTACAGCGAAGAAGCCCTCCTACGAGCAGTACTTC
CASSTAKKPSYEQYF
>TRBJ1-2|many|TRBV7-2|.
TGTGCCAGCAGCGCAGCGAACAGGGATCGGGACTATGGCTACACCTTC
CASSAANRDRDYGYTF
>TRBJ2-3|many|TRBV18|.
TGTGCCAGCTCACCAATCAGCGGGCATAGCACAGATACGCAGTATTTT
CASSPISGHSTDTQYF
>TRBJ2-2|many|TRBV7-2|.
TGTGCCAGCAGCTTCATTACACAGGGTGGGGGGGAGCTGTTTTTT
CASSFITQGGGELFF
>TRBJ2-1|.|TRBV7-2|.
TGTGCCAGCAGCTTAGGACAGACCAATGAGCAGTTCTTC
CASSLGQTNEQFF
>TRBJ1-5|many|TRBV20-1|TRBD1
TGCAGTGCTAGTGACCGCCCGTCGGGACAGGGAAGGCAGCCCCAGCATTTT
CSASDRPSGQGRQPQHF
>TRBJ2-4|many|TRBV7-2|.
TGTGCCAGCAGCTTAGTGCCGGGGACGGGAGCCAAAAACATTCAGTACTTC
CASSLVPGTGAKNIQYF
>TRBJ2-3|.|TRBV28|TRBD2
TGTGCCAGCAGCCTTCTGGCGGGAGGCACAGATACGCAGTATTTT
CASSLLAGGTDTQYF
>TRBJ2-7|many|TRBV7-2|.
TGTGCCAGCAATCGTTCGCCGGAAGTCTACGAGCAGTACTTC
CASNRSPEVYEQYF
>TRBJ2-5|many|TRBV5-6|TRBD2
TGTGCCAGCAGCTTGAAGGTTAGCGGGAACCGGGAGACCCAGTACTTC
CASSLKVSGNRETQYF
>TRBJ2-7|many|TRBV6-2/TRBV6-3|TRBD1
TGTGCCAGCAGTTACCTCCGGGACAGGGTCTCCTACGAGCAGTACTTC
CASSYLRDRVSYEQYF
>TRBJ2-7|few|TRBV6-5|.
TGTGCCAGCAATCTAGACAGGGCTAGCGGAAGGGAGTCCAACGAGCAGTACTTC
CASNLDRASGRESNEQYF
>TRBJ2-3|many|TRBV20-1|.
TGCAGTGCTCCGACTAGTATGAATGCAGATACGCAGTATTTT
CSAPTSMNADTQYF
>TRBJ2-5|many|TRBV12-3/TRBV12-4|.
TGTGCCAGCAGTTTAAGAGACCTCCGGGAGACCCAGTACTTC
CASSLRDLRETQYF
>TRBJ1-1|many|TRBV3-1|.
TGTGCCAGCAGCCAAGAAAGGGGCACTGAAGCTTTCTTT
CASSQERGTEAFF
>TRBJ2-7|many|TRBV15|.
TGTGCCACCAGCAGAGTAGGCGGCATTAGCTCCTACGAGCAGTACTTC
CATSRVGGISSYEQYF
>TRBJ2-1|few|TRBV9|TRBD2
TGTGCCAGCAGCGTAGTCCCATTTGGGACTAGCGGGGCCTACAATGAGCAGTTCTTC
CASSVVPFGTSGAYNEQFF
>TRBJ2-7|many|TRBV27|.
TGTGCCAGCAGTGGGGGGCTGGGGTACGAGCAGTACTTC
CASSGGLGYEQYF
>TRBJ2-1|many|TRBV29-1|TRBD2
TGCAGCGTAGTTAAGGGACTAGCGGGAGATCGGGATGAGCAGTTCTTC
CSVVKGLAGDRDEQFF
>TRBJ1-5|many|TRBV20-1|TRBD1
TGCAGTGCTAAACAGGGGTTGCAGCCCCAGCATTTT
CSAKQGLQPQHF
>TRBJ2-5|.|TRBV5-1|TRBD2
TGCGCCAGCAGCTTGGGTGCGGGAGGCCTCCAAGAGACCCAGTACTTC
CASSLGAGGLQETQYF
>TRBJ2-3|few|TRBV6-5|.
TGTGCCAGCAGTTACTCGACGAGCGGAGATACGCAGTATTTT
CASSYSTSGDTQYF
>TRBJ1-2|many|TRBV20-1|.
TGCAGTGCATTCGGGGGGTATGGCTACACCTTC
CSAFGGYGYTF
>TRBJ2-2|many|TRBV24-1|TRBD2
TGTGCCACCAGTGGTTCCACTAGCGCGCTGACCGGGGAGCTGTTTTTT
CATSGSTSALTGELFF
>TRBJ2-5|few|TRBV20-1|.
TGCAGTGCTAGAGATCCCCTCCAAGAGACCCAGTACTTC
CSARDPLQETQYF
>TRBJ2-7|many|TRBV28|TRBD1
TGTGCCAGCAGTTTATTGGGACAGGGTACCTACGAGCAGTACTTC
CASSLLGQGTYEQYF
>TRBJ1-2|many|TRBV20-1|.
TGCAGTGCTAGCGCGGACTTAGTCCGTGGCTACACCTTC
CSASADLVRGYTF
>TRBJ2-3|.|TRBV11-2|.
TGTGCCAGCAGCTACTTGGGGGCACGAGGAACAGATACGCAGTATTTT
CASSYLGARGTDTQYF
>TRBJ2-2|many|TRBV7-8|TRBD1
TGTGCCAGCAGCTTAAGGGGGCGCGTGCTGTTTTTT
CASSLRGRVLFF
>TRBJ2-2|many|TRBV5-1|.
TGCGCCAGCCAACATAGGGGTACCGGGGAGCTGTTTTTT
CASQHRGTGELFF
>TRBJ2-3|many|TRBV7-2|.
TGTGCCAGCAGCCGCCCCGAGGGAGATACGCAGTATTTT
CASSRPEGDTQYF
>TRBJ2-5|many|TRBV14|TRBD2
TGTGCCAGCAGCCCGGGACTAGCGGGACTGGAGACCCAGTACTTC
CASSPGLAGLETQYF
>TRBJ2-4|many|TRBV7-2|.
TGTGCCAGCAGCCGATCGGTACTAGCCAAAAACATTCAGTACTTC
CASSRSVLAKNIQYF
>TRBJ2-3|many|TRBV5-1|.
TGCGCCAGCAGCTTGGGCCGGTATAGCACAGATACGCAGTATTTT
CASSLGRYSTDTQYF
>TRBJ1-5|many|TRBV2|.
TGTGCCAGCAGCGGGGGAGTGGGGCAGCCCCAGCATTTT
CASSGGVGQPQHF